This T cell receptor beta chain stems from a study of shared clonotypes between healthy human individuals. Produced via immunoSEQ multiplex PCR; TCRdb's table is partial and in-frame only. The table has 730,000 or so clones, 60% to 80% seen once. Germline V gene sequence: CDR1 MGHRA, CDR2 YSYEKL. The length of the CDR3 is 17 residues. The V segment lost 0 bases and the J segment 5 bases; nucleotides outside the gene matches: 9. Sequencing was performed on memory CD4+ T cells sorted from blood. Subset in this sample: CD45RA-negative fraction. The sequence derives from a woman in her twenties or thirties in good health. The chain uses TRBV4-1 and TRBJ1-4; TRBD1 matches 7 bases. CDR3 sequence reads: CASSQDVPGTVNEKLFF. The CDR3 DNA follows: TGCGCCAGCAGCCAAGACGTGCCTGGGACAGTCAATGAAAAACTGTTTTTT.